This T cell receptor (beta chain) was captured in a study of CD8 T cells in Susac syndrome. From blood CD8+ and CD4+ T cells, the TCR beta chain was sequenced. Negative isolation was used for CD8+ and CD4+ T cells, and FACS enrichment was applied to TEMRA cells. V gave up 6 bases and J gave up 3 bases; unmatched junction bases: 9. The CDR3 covers 15 residues. The germline V gene has CDR1 SGHRS and CDR2 YFSETQ. Study conclusions and caveats: As acknowledged by the study, its TCR sequencing and HLA analysis included a relatively small number of individuals.

As to this clonotype: Antigen specificity is unknown.

Roughly 0.45 to 1 ug RNA was reverse transcribed with random hexamers. Coverage of TCR beta CDR3 amplification by immunoSEQ multiplex PCR extended to 54 Vbeta and 13 Jbeta. TCRdb processed the immunoSEQ multiplex PCR reads anew with MiXCR; each CDR3 protein has one entry. This sample yields some 180,000 distinct CDR3 sequences, of which over 85% are seen a single time; approximately 0.1% belongs to the top ten. The rearrangement links TRBV5-1 to TRBJ2-5; 9 bases agree with TRBD2. The source of this sequence is a human donor in good health. The sequenced sample was CD4+ T cells from PBMCs. This chain's CDR3 is CASKLIAGVKETQYF. The CDR3 coding sequence is TGCGCCAGCAAACTTATAGCGGGAGTAAAAGAGACCCAGTACTTC.